This passage covers 30 T cell receptor beta chains from one sample sequenced in a study of beta chain features in type 1 diabetes. Isolated RNA was reverse transcribed in full, so expressed TCRB transcripts were sequenced. Sequencing used immunoSEQ multiplex PCR; TCRdb keeps in-frame clones, though not all of them. The data show about 450,000 clones, with roughly 11% seen just once and 0.035% to 0.05% held by the top ten. The source material was naive CD4+ T cells from blood. The receptors come from a woman aged 18 to 35 in good health.

The J gene is TRBJ1-2, the V gene TRBV18; 10 bases align to TRBD1. V dropped 0 bases and J dropped 8; count of bases not matched to a gene: 9. This CDR3 contains 16 residues. CDR1 is KGHSH and CDR2 is LQKENI in the germline V gene. The CDR3 sequence is CASSPPTGDRGEGYTF. The CDR3 bases are TGTGCCAGCTCACCACCAACTGGGGACAGGGGAGAAGGCTACACCTTC.

The chain uses TRBV5-4 and TRBJ2-5; no definite D call. Germline V CDR1 and CDR2: SGHNT, YYREEE (reference sequence). The CDR3 covers 14 residues. Trimming took 1 base from V and 3 from J, leaving 10 bases between them. The CDR3 loop reads CASSLPTIEETQYF. As DNA, the CDR3 is TGTGCCAGCAGCTTGCCGACAATCGAAGAGACCCAGTACTTC. The full variable domain, in which reference TRBV5-4 and TRBJ2-5 provide the parts outside the CDR3, is ETGVTQSPTHLIKTRGQQVTLRCSSQSGHNTVSWYQQALGQGPQFIFQYYREEENGRGNFPPRFSGLQFPNYSSELNVNALELDDSALYLCASSLPTIEETQYFGPGTRLLVL.

This chain joins TRBV7-3 and TRBJ2-2; D unclear. Germline loops: CDR1 SGHTA, CDR2 FQGTGA. V was cut by 5 bases and J by 8 bases, with 15 bases left in between. CDR3 length: 14 residues. The CDR3 nucleotides read TGTGCCAGCAGCCCGCAACTGGCGAAGGGGGAGCTGTTTTTT. This encodes CASSPQLAKGELFF.

CDR3 loop: CASSVIGGSEAFF. CDR3 nucleotide sequence: TGTGCCAGCAGCGTCATTGGGGGCTCTGAAGCTTTCTTT. The genes are TRBV25-1 and TRBJ1-1, with D tentatively TRBD1 (6 bases). The CDR3 has 13 amino acids. Germline-derived CDR1 and CDR2 are MGHDK and SYGVNS. Trimming removed 6 bases at V and 6 bases at J, with 14 bases between. Variable domain in full (rest from reference TRBV25-1 and TRBJ1-1): EADIYQTPRYLVIGTGKKITLECSQTMGHDKMYWYQQDPGMELHLIHYSYGVNSTEKGDLSSESTVSRIRTEHFPLTLESARPSHTSQYLCASSVIGGSEAFFGQGTRLTVV.

This sequence joins TRBV6-6 and TRBJ1-2, with D unclear. The V end was cut by 1 base, the J end by 6 bases, with 12 bases between. Germline lookup yields CDR1 MNHNY and CDR2 SVGAGI (reference sequence). The length of the CDR3 is 14 residues. CDR3: CASSYFRDWDGYTF. DNA of the CDR3: TGTGCCAGCAGTTACTTCCGGGATTGGGATGGCTACACCTTC.

The V and J genes are TRBV30 and TRBJ2-5; TRBD2 agrees at 10 bases. Germline V gene data show CDR1 as GTSNPN and CDR2 as SVGIG (reference sequence). V was pared by 1 base and J by 5 bases, with 13 bases of the junction left unmatched. The CDR3 covers 17 residues. The chain's CDR3 is CAWSAISGRRRGETQYF. The CDR3 nucleotides are TGTGCCTGGAGTGCCATTAGCGGGAGGCGTCGGGGGGAGACCCAGTACTTC. The full variable domain, its missing parts supplied by reference TRBV30 and TRBJ2-5, is SQTIHQWPATLVQPVGSPLSLECTVEGTSNPNLYWYRQAAGRGLQLLFYSVGIGQISSEVPQNLSASRPQDRQFILSSKKLLLSDSGFYLCAWSAISGRRRGETQYFGPGTRLLVL.

This clone turned up a few times. This chain links TRBV25-1 with TRBJ2-5; 10 bases are shared with TRBD2. CDR1 is MGHDK and CDR2 is SYGVNS in the germline V gene. V lost 6 bases and J lost 7; bases outside the gene matches: 11. The CDR3 runs 15 residues. The CDR3 DNA follows: TGTGCCAGCAGCTCGACAGCGGGGGGGCTAGGGACCCAGTACTTC. Its protein is CASSSTAGGLGTQYF. The variable domain in full, with the rest retrieved from reference TRBV25-1 and TRBJ2-5, is EADIYQTPRYLVIGTGKKITLECSQTMGHDKMYWYQQDPGMELHLIHYSYGVNSTEKGDLSSESTVSRIRTEHFPLTLESARPSHTSQYLCASSSTAGGLGTQYFGPGTRLLVL.

This clone has only a few counts. This chain connects TRBV13 to TRBJ2-1; TRBD2 agrees at 10 bases. Germline trimming cut 0 bases from V and 2 bases from J; bases unmatched to any gene: 1. CDR1 PRHDT and CDR2 FYEKMQ come from the germline V gene (reference sequence). There are 16 residues in the CDR3. CDR3 residues: CASSLGLAGAYNEQFF. For the CDR3, the DNA is TGTGCCAGCAGCTTAGGCCTAGCGGGGGCCTACAATGAGCAGTTCTTC.

This clone was picked up a small number of times. The chain combines TRBV5-1 with TRBJ2-1; TRBD2 matches 12 bases. V shed 0 bases, J shed 16 bases, and the junction held 5 bases outside the gene matches. The CDR3 extends over 13 amino acids. Germline assignment: CDR1 SGHRS and CDR2 YFSETQ. The CDR3 sequence is CASSLELAGGKFF. In nucleotides, the CDR3 is TGCGCCAGCAGCTTGGAACTAGCGGGAGGAAAATTCTTC.

This clone has only a few counts. The gene calls are TRBV10-3 and TRBJ2-7, with unresolved D. The CDR3 contains 13 residues. V was cut by 4 bases and J by 1 base, with 8 bases left in between. CDR1 is ENHRY, CDR2 SYGVKD, per germline. CDR3 coding DNA: TGTGCCATCAGTGCCGGAGTGTCCTACGAGCAGTACGTC. It codes for CAISAGVSYEQYV.

The gene calls are TRBV9 and TRBJ2-1; D unclear. The germline gives CDR1 SGDLS, CDR2 YYNGEE. This CDR3 contains 14 residues. With 2 bases removed from V and 7 bases from J, the gap between germline ends came to 13 bases. The CDR3 nucleotides read TGTGCCAGCAGCGTTTGGCCAGTTCCTAATGAGCAGTTCTTC. Its translation: CASSVWPVPNEQFF.

V usage is TRBV7-9 and J usage is TRBJ2-7; D unclear. The germline V gene encodes CDR1 SEHNR and CDR2 FQNEAQ (reference sequence). Between the trimmed V and J ends, which lost 6 bases and 0 bases, there was a span of 18 bases. This CDR3 comprises 16 residues. CDR3 loop: CASSRFGSVSSYEQYF. The CDR3 nucleotides read TGTGCCAGCAGTAGGTTTGGGTCGGTAAGCTCCTACGAGCAGTACTTC. Filled out from reference TRBV7-9 and TRBJ2-7, the complete variable domain reads DTGVSQNPRHKITKRGQNVTFRCDPISEHNRLYWYRQTLGQGPEFLTYFQNEAQLEKSRLLSDRFSAERPKGSFSTLEIQRTEQGDSAMYLCASSRFGSVSSYEQYFGPGTRLTVT.

Points on this clone: Other DNA variants within this sample encode the same CDR3. The chain carries TRBV18 and TRBJ2-3; the D is unclear. V was shortened by 3 bases and J by 2 bases, with 3 bases between the two germline ends. The CDR3 totals 12 residues. Germline assignment: CDR1 KGHSH and CDR2 LQKENI. The CDR3 loop reads CASSPPTDTQYF. CDR3 DNA: TGTGCCAGCTCACCGCCCACAGATACGCAGTATTTT. Full variable domain (missing parts from reference TRBV18 and TRBJ2-3): NAGVMQNPRHLVRRRGQEARLRCSPMKGHSHVYWYRQLPEEGLKFMVYLQKENIIDESGMPKERFSAEFPKEGPSILRIQQVVRGDSAAYFCASSPPTDTQYFGPGTRLTVL.

This clone occurred a few times. This chain links TRBV9 with TRBJ2-1; D unresolved. V shed 0 bases and J shed 2 bases, with 12 bases lying between them. The CDR3 runs to 16 residues. The germline CDR1 and CDR2 sequences are SGDLS and YYNGEE. The CDR3 here is CASSVVGQTTYNEQFF. Written as DNA, the CDR3 is TGTGCCAGCAGCGTAGTTGGGCAAACGACCTACAATGAGCAGTTCTTC. Filled out from reference TRBV9 and TRBJ2-1, the complete variable domain reads DSGVTQTPKHLITATGQRVTLRCSPRSGDLSVYWYQQSLDQGLQFLIQYYNGEERAKGNILERFSAQQFPDLHSELNLSSLELGDSALYFCASSVVGQTTYNEQFFGPGTRLTVL.

For this clone: At one end the junction does not follow the germline gene, possibly because of a read error. The chain employs TRBV7-3 and TRBJ2-1; D is possibly TRBD1 or TRBD2 (6 bases each). The germline CDR1 and CDR2 sequences are SGHTA and FQGTGA. This CDR3 spans 15 amino acids. Here the CDR3 DNA reads TGTGCCAGCAGCGTACAGGGAGGCTCCCACAATGAGCAGTTCTTC. Translation: CASSVQGGSHNEQFF.

The rearrangement joins TRBV5-4 to TRBJ2-7, with 9 nucleotides matching TRBD2. From germline, CDR1 is SGHNT and CDR2 YYREEE (reference sequence). The J segment lost 6 bases and the V segment lost 5 bases, leaving 6 bases of the junction unmatched. This CDR3 comprises 13 residues. The CDR3 bases are TGTGCCAGCAGAAAAGGACTAGCGTCCGAGCAGTACTTC. This encodes CASRKGLASEQYF. The whole variable domain, filled in from reference TRBV5-4 and TRBJ2-7, reads ETGVTQSPTHLIKTRGQQVTLRCSSQSGHNTVSWYQQALGQGPQFIFQYYREEENGRGNFPPRFSGLQFPNYSSELNVNALELDDSALYLCASRKGLASEQYFGPGTRLTVT.

The V and J genes are TRBV4-2 and TRBJ2-3; perhaps TRBD2 as D (5 bases). Deletions cut 0 bases from V and 2 bases from J, with 21 bases between. The CDR3 loop spans 19 amino acids. Germline lookup yields CDR1 LGHNA and CDR2 YNFKEQ. CDR3 DNA: TGTGCCAGCAGCCAAGATCCCGGAGGAGTCCAGATTTCCACAGATACGCAGTATTTT. It yields the protein CASSQDPGGVQISTDTQYF.

This chain links TRBV29-1 with TRBJ2-1, with TRBD2 matching 9 bases. This CDR3 region has 11 residues. The ends lost 7 bases at V and 9 bases at J; junction bases unmatched: 4. In germline, CDR1 is SQVTM, CDR2 ANQGSEA. The CDR3 nucleotides are TGCAGCGGCGGGAGGGGGAGTGAGCAGTTCTTC. It translates to CSGGRGSEQFF.

V gene TRBV7-2 combines with J gene TRBJ1-6; TRBD1 matches 7 bases. Germline V gene sequence: CDR1 SGHTA, CDR2 FQGNSA. This CDR3 has 15 residues. J was trimmed by 5 bases and V by 1 base; bases with no gene match: 2. CDR3 protein: CASSLGQGDNSPLHF. Written as DNA, the CDR3 is TGTGCCAGCAGCTTAGGACAGGGTGATAATTCACCCCTCCACTTT.

The chain employs TRBV7-9 and TRBJ2-7; D is tentatively TRBD1 or TRBD2 (6 bases each). V lost 2 bases and J 6 bases, leaving 14 bases between the germline ends. Looked up from germline, CDR1 is SEHNR and CDR2 is FQNEAQ (reference sequence). There are 14 residues in the CDR3. Written as DNA, the CDR3 is TGTGCCAGCAGCTTAAGCGGTGGGGGGCCCGAGCAGTACGTC. Amino acids: CASSLSGGGPEQYV.

This chain joins TRBV6-7 and TRBJ2-4; D is perhaps TRBD2 (5 bases). TRBV6-7 is noted as an ORF with a role that remains uncertain. V was shortened by 0 bases and J by 2 bases, with 8 bases between the two germline ends. This CDR3 region has 15 residues. The CDR3 coding sequence is TGTGCCAGCAGTTACTCTAGCGCTACCAAAAACATTCAGTACTTC. This codes for CASSYSSATKNIQYF.

This clone turned up a few times. The chain recombines TRBV7-9 with TRBJ2-7, with 7 nucleotides matching TRBD1. CDR1 and CDR2 from the germline V gene are SEHNR and FQNEAQ (reference sequence). After removal of 5 bases from V and 2 bases from J, the junction contained 6 bases not matched to a gene. The CDR3 runs to 14 residues. The CDR3 DNA is TGTGCCAGCAGCCTCCGGGACAGTCCCTACGAGCAGTACTTC. Amino acid sequence: CASSLRDSPYEQYF. Looking up the rest from reference TRBV7-9 and TRBJ2-7 gives the full variable domain: DTGVSQNPRHKITKRGQNVTFRCDPISEHNRLYWYRQTLGQGPEFLTYFQNEAQLEKSRLLSDRFSAERPKGSFSTLEIQRTEQGDSAMYLCASSLRDSPYEQYFGPGTRLTVT.

This clone was recorded a few times. This chain connects TRBV29-1 to TRBJ2-1; tentatively, D is TRBD2 (6 bases). CDR1 and CDR2 from the germline V gene are SQVTM and ANQGSEA. Trimming removed 5 bases from V and 9 bases from J, with 11 bases in between. This CDR3 has 11 residues. The CDR3 DNA reads TGCAGCGTTTCTTTGGGGGGTGAGCAGTTCTTC. It codes for CSVSLGGEQFF.

The CDR3 DNA reads TGTGCCAGCAGTTTGGAGGACAGCAGAAATAATTCACCCCTCCACTTT. Translated: CASSLEDSRNNSPLHF. The chain joins TRBV27 to TRBJ1-6; D is perhaps TRBD1 (6 bases). V shed 3 bases and J shed 5 bases, with 14 bases lying between them. The CDR3 is 16 amino acids. The germline V gene encodes CDR1 MNHEY and CDR2 SMNVEV (reference sequence).

This CDR3 is CASSSRTSGHNEQFF. CDR3 nucleotide sequence: TGTGCCAGCAGTTCGAGGACTAGCGGACACAATGAGCAGTTCTTC. This rearrangement joins TRBV6-6 to TRBJ2-1, with 10 bases fitting TRBD2. Germline CDR1 reads MNHNY; CDR2 reads SVGAGI (reference sequence). The CDR3 is 15 amino acids. Unmatched junction bases numbered 5, after V lost 4 bases and J lost 5 bases.

The V gene is TRBV7-2, the J gene TRBJ2-5; perhaps TRBD2 as D (6 bases). Per germline, CDR1 SGHTA and CDR2 FQGNSA. The CDR3 is 15 residues long. Between the trimmed V and J ends, which lost 2 bases and 7 bases, there was a span of 17 bases. CDR3 protein: CASSLRGTYVGTQYF. CDR3 nucleotides: TGTGCCAGCAGCTTACGGGGGACCTACGTGGGGACCCAGTACTTC.

In this sample, this clone turned up a few times. The V call is TRBV7-2, the J call TRBJ2-3, with 12 bases aligning to TRBD2. The CDR3 contains 17 residues. Per the germline V gene, CDR1 is SGHTA and CDR2 is FQGNSA. After removal of 2 bases from V and 2 bases from J, the junction contained 5 bases not matched to a gene. CDR3 DNA: TGTGCCAGCAGCTTACCAGGACTAGCGGGGATCACAGATACGCAGTATTTT. Encoded protein: CASSLPGLAGITDTQYF. Variable domain in full (rest from reference TRBV7-2 and TRBJ2-3): GAGVSQSPSNKVTEKGKDVELRCDPISGHTALYWYRQSLGQGLEFLIYFQGNSAPDKSGLPSDRFSAERTGGSVSTLTIQRTQQEDSAVYLCASSLPGLAGITDTQYFGPGTRLTVL.

This clone was seen more than once but under ten times. The J gene is TRBJ2-1, the V gene TRBV29-1; D uncertain. Trimming took 7 bases from V and 3 from J, leaving 19 bases between them. Looked up from germline, CDR1 is SQVTM and CDR2 is ANQGSEA. The CDR3 sequence is 15 residues long. The CDR3 region has the DNA TGCAGCGCCCGCCGGTCAGGCGGCCTCTACAATGAGCAGTTCTTC. It yields the protein CSARRSGGLYNEQFF.

This clone was observed a few times. The DNA of the CDR3 is TGCGCCAGCAGCTTGGGTGACGGGTTGGAGCAGTATTTT. Translating it yields CASSLGDGLEQYF. The rearrangement joins TRBV5-1 to TRBJ2-3, with unresolved D. The CDR3 sequence is 13 residues long. CDR1 and CDR2 (germline): SGHRS, YFSETQ. With 0 bases removed from V and 11 bases from J, the gap between germline ends came to 13 bases. The whole variable domain, filled in from reference TRBV5-1 and TRBJ2-3, reads KAGVTQTPRYLIKTRGQQVTLSCSPISGHRSVSWYQQTPGQGLQFLFEYFSETQRNKGNFPGRFSGRQFSNSRSEMNVSTLELGDSALYLCASSLGDGLEQYFGPGTRLTVL.

This chain connects TRBV9 to TRBJ1-1, with D unclear. Trimming removed 4 bases from V and 3 bases from J, with 10 bases in between. Germline V gene data show CDR1 as SGDLS and CDR2 as YYNGEE. CDR3 length: 13 amino acids. The CDR3 protein is CASSLRGDTEAFF. In nucleotides, the CDR3 is TGTGCCAGCAGCCTCCGAGGCGACACTGAAGCTTTCTTT.